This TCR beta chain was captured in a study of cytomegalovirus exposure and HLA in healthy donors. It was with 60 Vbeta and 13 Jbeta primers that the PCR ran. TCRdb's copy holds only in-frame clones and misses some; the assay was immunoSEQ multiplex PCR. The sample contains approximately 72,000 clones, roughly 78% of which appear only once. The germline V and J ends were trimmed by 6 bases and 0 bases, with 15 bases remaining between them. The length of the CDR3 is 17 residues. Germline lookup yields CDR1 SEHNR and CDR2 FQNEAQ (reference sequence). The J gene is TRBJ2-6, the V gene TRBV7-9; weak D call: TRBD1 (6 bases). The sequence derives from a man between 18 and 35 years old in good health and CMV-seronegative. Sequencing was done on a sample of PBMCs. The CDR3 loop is CASSLVDSDSGANVLTF. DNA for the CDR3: TGTGCCAGCAGTCTCGTGGACAGCGACTCTGGGGCCAACGTCCTGACTTTC.